The 27 T cell receptor beta chains reported below all come from one sample, sequenced in a study of blood T cell repertoires in COVID-19. TCRdb's table, derived via immunoSEQ multiplex PCR, lists solely in-frame clones and lacks some. The sample records about 190,000 clones, 84% being singletons. Sequences were obtained from peripheral blood. All receptors come from a human donor in a cohort sampled during active COVID-19.

The chain uses TRBV5-1 and TRBJ2-7; tentative D call: TRBD2 (6 bases). The germline gives CDR1 SGHRS, CDR2 YFSETQ. CDR3 size: 14 residues. V shed 0 bases and J shed 5 bases, with 12 bases lying between them. The CDR3 nucleotides are TGCGCCAGCAGCTTGGCGACTAGTCAGAACGAGCAGTACTTC. Translated: CASSLATSQNEQYF.

The gene calls are TRBV6-5 and TRBJ1-3; D unclear. Per germline, CDR1 MNHEY and CDR2 SVGAGI. V shed 4 bases and J shed 1 base, with 11 bases lying between them. The CDR3 has 15 amino acids. DNA for the CDR3: TGTGCCAGCAGTTCGTATACCTATTCTGGAAACACCATATATTTT. Protein sequence: CASSSYTYSGNTIYF.

The sample holds many counts of this clone. CDR3 in DNA: TGTGCCAGCTCAGCACAGGAATTAGGGGCGCCCCAGCATTTT. This sequence encodes CASSAQELGAPQHF. V is TRBV18 and J is TRBJ1-5; possible D gene TRBD1, 5 bases. Trimming took off 5 bases at V and 9 bases at J, with 17 bases between the two ends. The CDR3 has 14 residues. Germline V CDR1 and CDR2: KGHSH, LQKENI.

CDR3 residues: CASSPGLDASKGGEQYF. The CDR3 DNA sequence: TGTGCCAGCAGCCCGGGACTAGACGCTTCAAAGGGAGGCGAGCAGTACTTC. The V and J genes are TRBV13 and TRBJ2-7, with 8 bases aligning to TRBD2. The ends lost 5 bases at V and 6 bases at J; junction bases unmatched: 18. The CDR3 consists of 17 residues. The germline V gene encodes CDR1 PRHDT and CDR2 FYEKMQ (reference sequence).

J is TRBJ1-5 and V is TRBV3-1 (or the pseudogene TRBV3-2); 7 bases align to TRBD1. V lost 1 base, J lost 8 bases, and 11 bases stayed unmatched. The CDR3 consists of 16 residues. Germline assignment: CDR1 LGHDT and CDR2 YNNKEL (reference sequence). The CDR3 coding sequence is TGTGCCAGCAGCCAAGGGAAGACAGGGAAAAGGGAGCCCCAGCATTTT. Its protein is CASSQGKTGKREPQHF.

The J gene is TRBJ1-3, the V gene TRBV7-8; 10 nucleotides line up with TRBD1. V gave up 5 bases and J gave up 2 bases; unmatched junction bases: 3. Germline V gene sequence: CDR1 SGHVS, CDR2 FQNEAQ. This CDR3 comprises 15 residues. CDR3 sequence (DNA): TGTGCCAGCAGCCCAGGGACAGGGGCTGGAAACACCATATATTTT. Encoded protein: CASSPGTGAGNTIYF.

The rearrangement uses TRBV5-1 and TRBJ2-7, with TRBD1 matching 7 bases. Germline V gene data show CDR1 as SGHRS and CDR2 as YFSETQ. The ends lost 3 bases at V and 4 bases at J; junction bases unmatched: 7. The CDR3 contains 14 residues. CDR3: CASSWTGTEYEQYV. In nucleotides, the CDR3 is TGCGCCAGCAGCTGGACCGGGACAGAGTACGAGCAGTACGTC.

The chain joins TRBV5-4 to TRBJ2-1; 10 nucleotides match TRBD2. The CDR3 has 15 amino acids. Germline CDR1 SGHNT, CDR2 YYREEE (reference sequence). J lost 7 bases, V lost 0 bases, and 4 bases had no gene match. The CDR3 loop is CASSLGQREGNEQFF. Here the CDR3 DNA reads TGTGCCAGCAGCTTGGGGCAGCGGGAGGGTAATGAGCAGTTCTTC. The full variable domain, its missing parts supplied by reference TRBV5-4 and TRBJ2-1, is ETGVTQSPTHLIKTRGQQVTLRCSSQSGHNTVSWYQQALGQGPQFIFQYYREEENGRGNFPPRFSGLQFPNYSSELNVNALELDDSALYLCASSLGQREGNEQFFGPGTRLTVL.

This chain connects TRBV9 to TRBJ2-1, with 7 nucleotides matching TRBD2. There are 17 residues in the CDR3. The trim removed 0 bases at V and 10 bases at J, leaving 16 bases unmatched. Germline V CDR1 and CDR2: SGDLS, YYNGEE. The CDR3 DNA is TGTGCCAGCAGCGTAGACCTCGAGCGGGGCCGACCAGGAGAGCAGTTCTTC. It codes for CASSVDLERGRPGEQFF.

The chain carries TRBV5-1 and TRBJ2-3; D perhaps matches TRBD1 (5 bases). From germline, CDR1 is SGHRS and CDR2 YFSETQ. The CDR3 sequence is 13 residues long. Trimming shortened V by 2 bases and J by 2 bases, and 6 bases separated the two germline ends. The CDR3 reads CASSLGDTDTQYF. For the CDR3, the DNA is TGCGCCAGCAGCTTAGGGGACACAGATACGCAGTATTTT.

This clone was found a few times. The chain recombines TRBV29-1 with TRBJ1-4; D might be TRBD1 (5 bases). The germline gives CDR1 SQVTM, CDR2 ANQGSEA. The CDR3 has 15 residues. Trimming removed 6 bases at V and 6 bases at J, with 20 bases between. The CDR3 region has the DNA TGCAGCGTCCTCGCGGCGAGGACGGGGGATGAAAAACTGTTTTTT. Its translation is CSVLAARTGDEKLFF. Drawing the rest from reference TRBV29-1 and TRBJ1-4, the complete variable domain is SAVISQKPSRDICQRGTSLTIQCQVDSQVTMMFWYRQQPGQSLTLIATANQGSEATYESGFVIDKFPISRPNLTFSTLTVSNMSPEDSSIYLCSVLAARTGDEKLFFGSGTQLSVL.

The chain combines TRBV6-5 with TRBJ1-2; D gene ambiguous. CDR3 length: 13 amino acids. Trimming removed 7 bases from V and 6 bases from J, with 15 bases in between. CDR1 and CDR2 (germline): MNHEY, SVGAGI. The CDR3 loop reads CASKLEGVDGYTF. The CDR3 nucleotides read TGTGCCAGCAAATTGGAGGGAGTTGATGGCTACACCTTC.

V and J are TRBV19 and TRBJ1-4; D is ambiguous. Germline CDR1 and CDR2: LNHDA and SQIVND (reference sequence). V lost 5 bases to trimming and J lost 3 bases, with 10 bases between them. The length of the CDR3 is 14 residues. CDR3 nucleotide sequence: TGTGCCAGTAGTGTCGTTCGAGCTAATGAAAAACTGTTTTTT. It specifies CASSVVRANEKLFF.

The chain employs TRBV19 and TRBJ1-6, with 9 bases lining up with TRBD1. Germline V gene lookup returns CDR1 LNHDA and CDR2 SQIVND (reference sequence). This CDR3 region has 14 residues. V was clipped by 8 bases and J by 9 bases; unmatched bases: 8. The CDR3 DNA reads TGTGCCAGTTCAAGCACAGGGGGCTTTTCACCCCTCCACTTT. It yields the protein CASSSTGGFSPLHF.

V usage is TRBV5-1 and J usage is TRBJ1-3, with a possible D match to TRBD1 (6 bases). CDR1 and CDR2 (germline): SGHRS, YFSETQ. The CDR3 is made up of 13 amino acids. V shed 4 bases and J shed 7 bases, with 12 bases lying between them. CDR3: CASSLAGDNTIYF. The CDR3 coding sequence is TGCGCCAGCAGCCTTGCAGGGGACAACACCATATATTTT.

V gene TRBV6-5 combines with J gene TRBJ2-7, with 10 bases fitting TRBD2. The CDR3 is made up of 15 amino acids. In germline, CDR1 is MNHEY, CDR2 SVGAGI. Trimming at V came to 6 bases and at J to 2 bases, leaving 7 bases not matched to a gene. CDR3 region: CASRSAGGEAYEQYF. CDR3 DNA: TGTGCCAGCAGATCAGCGGGAGGGGAAGCCTACGAGCAGTACTTC.

J is TRBJ2-5 and V is TRBV29-1, with TRBD1 identical over 7 bases. V dropped 7 bases and J dropped 5; count of bases not matched to a gene: 10. Germline V gene lookup returns CDR1 SQVTM and CDR2 ANQGSEA. This CDR3 region has 13 residues. CDR3 sequence (DNA): TGCAGCGCTTTACCAACAGGGGCCGAGACCCAGTACTTC. Translated: CSALPTGAETQYF.

V is TRBV20-1 and J is TRBJ1-1; D is unresolved. Germline CDR1 is DFQATT and CDR2 is SNEGSKA (reference sequence). Trimming took off 8 bases at V and 7 bases at J, with 11 bases between the two ends. The CDR3 runs to 10 residues. CDR3 DNA: TGCAGTCTCACGACGGGTGAAGCTTTCTTT. It encodes CSLTTGEAFF.

The V call is TRBV11-3, the J call TRBJ2-5, with D maybe TRBD1 (5 bases). The CDR3 consists of 15 residues. V shed 0 bases and J shed 7 bases, with 15 bases lying between them. Looked up from germline, CDR1 is SGHNT and CDR2 is YENEEA. This CDR3 reads CASSLDHTRAGTQYF. CDR3 DNA sequence: TGTGCCAGCAGCTTAGACCACACCAGGGCCGGGACCCAGTACTTC. Variable domain in full (rest from reference TRBV11-3 and TRBJ2-5): EAGVVQSPRYKIIEKKQPVAFWCNPISGHNTLYWYLQNLGQGPELLIRYENEEAVDDSQLPKDRFSAERLKGVDSTLKIQPAELGDSAVYLCASSLDHTRAGTQYFGPGTRLLVL.

The rearrangement joins TRBV7-3 to TRBJ2-1, with 7 bases that match TRBD1. The CDR3 has 15 residues. The V and J ends lost 0 bases and 5 bases, in that order; junction bases with no gene match: 4. Germline V lookup: CDR1 SGHTA, CDR2 FQGTGA. The CDR3 is CASSLTGQRNNEQFF. The CDR3 nucleotides are TGTGCCAGCAGCTTAACGGGACAGAGAAACAATGAGCAGTTCTTC.

The count of this clone is one. This rearrangement joins TRBV3-1 (or the pseudogene TRBV3-2) to TRBJ1-2; D call uncertain. The CDR3 has 12 residues. Deletions cut 0 bases from V and 13 bases from J, with 12 bases between. Germline assignment: CDR1 LGHDT and CDR2 YNNKEL (reference sequence). The CDR3 protein is CASSQDEGLCTF. In nucleotides, the CDR3 is TGTGCCAGCAGCCAAGATGAGGGATTATGCACCTTC.

The chain uses TRBV29-1 and TRBJ2-6; D is perhaps TRBD1 (6 bases). The CDR3 is made up of 13 amino acids. V dropped 4 bases and J dropped 4 bases, with 8 bases sitting between them. CDR1 SQVTM and CDR2 ANQGSEA come from the germline V gene. CDR3 bases: TGCAGCGTTGGGGACACCGGGGCCAACGTCCTGACTTTC. Encoded protein: CSVGDTGANVLTF.

This clone was seen once. The chain joins TRBV3-1 (or the pseudogene TRBV3-2) to TRBJ1-6, with 11 bases aligning to TRBD1. Germline CDR1 LGHDT, CDR2 YNNKEL (reference sequence). Losses at the gene ends were 5 bases for V and 13 bases for J; bases not matched to a gene: 13. The CDR3 is made up of 16 amino acids. Here the CDR3 DNA reads TGTGCCAGCAGCTACGGGCCGGGACAGGGGGTTTTCCCCCTCCACTTT. This encodes CASSYGPGQGVFPLHF.

This clone was picked up one time. The chain carries TRBV24-1 and TRBJ2-1; 7 bases map to TRBD2. The CDR3 consists of 15 residues. The V gene's germline CDR1 is KGHDR and CDR2 SFDVKD. J lost 2 bases, V lost 4 bases, and 4 bases had no gene match. CDR3 sequence: CATSEVGGPYNEQFF. The CDR3 nucleotides read TGTGCCACCAGTGAAGTGGGAGGGCCCTACAATGAGCAGTTCTTC.

The chain couples TRBV28 to TRBJ2-7; 9 bases match TRBD1. Germline CDR1 is MDHEN and CDR2 is SYDVKM. The CDR3 totals 12 residues. The DNA of the CDR3 is TGTGTCACCGGGACAGGGCAGTACGAGCAGTACTTC. Translating it yields CVTGTGQYEQYF.

The chain couples TRBV5-5 to TRBJ1-2; no definite D call. The CDR3 covers 15 residues. The germline V and J ends were trimmed by 1 base and 4 bases, with 14 bases remaining between them. The germline V gene encodes CDR1 SGHKS and CDR2 YYEKEE (reference sequence). For the CDR3, the DNA is TGTGCCAGCAGCTTGCTCGGATCCGGCGGCTATGGCTACACCTTC. Translating gives CASSLLGSGGYGYTF.

The chain links TRBV9 to TRBJ2-1; D is unclear. The CDR3 runs 13 residues. The V and J ends lost 3 bases and 7 bases respectively, with 11 bases between them. Germline-derived CDR1 and CDR2 are SGDLS and YYNGEE. DNA of the CDR3: TGTGCCAGCAGCGGGGTTTGGCGGAATGAGCAGTTCTTC. It yields the protein CASSGVWRNEQFF.